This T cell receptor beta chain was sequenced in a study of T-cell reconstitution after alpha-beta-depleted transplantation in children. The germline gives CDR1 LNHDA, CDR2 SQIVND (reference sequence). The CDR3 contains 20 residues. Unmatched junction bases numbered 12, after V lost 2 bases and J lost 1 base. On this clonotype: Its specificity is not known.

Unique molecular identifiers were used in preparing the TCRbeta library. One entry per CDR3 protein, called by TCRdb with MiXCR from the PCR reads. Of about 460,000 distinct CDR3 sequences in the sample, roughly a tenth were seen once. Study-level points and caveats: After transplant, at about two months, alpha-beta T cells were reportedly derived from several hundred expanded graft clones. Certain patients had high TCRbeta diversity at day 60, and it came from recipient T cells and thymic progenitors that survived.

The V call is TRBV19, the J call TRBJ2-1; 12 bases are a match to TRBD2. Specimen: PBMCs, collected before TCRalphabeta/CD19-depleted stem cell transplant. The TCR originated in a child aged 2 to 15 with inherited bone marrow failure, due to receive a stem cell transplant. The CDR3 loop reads CASSIMGGLAGSESYNEQFF. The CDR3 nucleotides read TGTGCCAGTAGTATAATGGGTGGACTAGCGGGATCTGAGTCCTACAATGAGCAGTTCTTC.